The T cell receptor (beta chain) under discussion was sequenced for a study of cytomegalovirus exposure and HLA in healthy donors. The PCR used 60 Vbeta and 13 Jbeta primers. The repertoire was sequenced with immunoSEQ multiplex PCR; TCRdb's copy has only in-frame clones and lacks some. The table lists approximately 160,000 clones, 65% to 70% of them singletons. Notes on the study in general: Accurate prediction of HLA-A and HLA-B alleles (for most subjects) was reportedly achieved from TCR beta sequences.

Germline loops: CDR1 SGHVS, CDR2 FQNEAQ. There are 14 residues in the CDR3. The junction had 4 bases not matched to a gene; V was cut back by 3 bases and J by 2 bases. For this clone: The antigen remains unidentified.

The sample was PBMCs. The chain is built from TRBV7-8 and TRBJ2-7; TRBD2 matches at 7 bases. This receptor was taken from a woman between 18 and 30 years old in good health and CMV-seropositive. DNA for the CDR3: TGTGCCAGCAGCTTTGGCGGGGGACCCTACGAGCAGTACTTC. Residues: CASSFGGGPYEQYF.